The rows below give T cell receptor beta chains drawn from one sample of a study of blood T cells in healthy people across ages. MiXCR, run by TCRdb on the 5' RACE reads, gives a single entry per CDR3 protein. The data contain around 700,000 distinct CDR3 sequences, roughly 25% of them singletons. These data were also reused for a study on T cells of mothers and their children.

Sequencing was done on a sample of blood. The receptors derive from a boy aged 5-17 years in good health. Each CDR3 is given with its conserved first and last residue. D genes are given only for firm matches. Not every row has a clone size; where given, it reads once, few, many or a size class.

>TRBD1|TRBJ2-1|TRBV20-1|-
CSARVRDRSPNAYNEQFF
TGCAGTGCTAGAGTCCGGGACAGGTCCCCTAATGCCTACAATGAGCAGTTCTTC
>TRBD1|TRBJ2-7|TRBV5-1|-
CASNSGGSSYEQYF
TGCGCCAGCAACTCAGGGGGCTCCTCCTACGAGCAGTACTTC
>-|TRBJ2-5|TRBV11-2|-
CASSFGSYEKETQYF
TGTGCCAGCAGCTTCGGCTCATACGAAAAAGAGACCCAGTACTTC
>TRBD2|TRBJ2-1|TRBV29-1|-
CSVDEVSSGYNEQFF
TGCAGCGTTGATGAAGTTTCTAGCGGCTACAATGAGCAGTTCTTC
>TRBD2|TRBJ2-2|TRBV3-1|-
CASSQDIPTGGRSGELFF
TGTGCCAGCAGCCAAGATATCCCAACGGGAGGGAGGTCCGGGGAGCTGTTTTTT
>TRBD2|TRBJ2-1|TRBV29-1|-
CSGGSGGAYSEQFF
TGCAGCGGAGGGAGCGGGGGCGCGTACAGTGAGCAGTTCTTC
>-|TRBJ1-2|TRBV5-1|-
CASSYLAGDYGYTF
TGCGCCAGCAGCTACTTGGCAGGGGACTATGGCTACACCTTC
>TRBD1|TRBJ2-5|TRBV7-9|few
CASSEIQGRQYF
TGTGCCAGCAGCGAGATACAGGGGCGGCAGTACTTC
>-|TRBJ2-7|TRBV4-2|few
CASSPRSGNSYEQYF
TGTGCCAGCAGTCCGCGCAGCGGAAATTCCTACGAGCAGTACTTC
>TRBD1|TRBJ2-7|TRBV6-1|few
CASSEGDRAEQYF
TGTGCCAGCAGTGAAGGGGACAGGGCCGAGCAGTACTTC
>-|TRBJ2-3|TRBV25-1|few
CASKEGGSTTGRDTQYF
TGTGCCAGCAAGGAAGGAGGATCTACGACGGGCAGGGATACGCAGTATTTT
>-|TRBJ1-5|TRBV29-1|-
CSVATGDSNQPQHF
TGCAGCGTTGCGACAGGCGATAGCAATCAGCCCCAGCATTTT
>-|TRBJ2-3|TRBV6-5|-
CASSYAGLSSTDTQYF
TGTGCCAGCAGTTACGCCGGACTCTCTAGCACAGATACGCAGTATTTT
>-|TRBJ2-1|TRBV5-1|-
CASSLMGGLANEQFF
TGCGCCAGCAGCTTGATGGGGGGGCTGGCAAATGAGCAGTTCTTC
>-|TRBJ2-6|TRBV29-1|-
CSVDGVSGVNVLTF
TGCAGCGTCGATGGAGTATCTGGGGTCAACGTCCTGACTTTC
>-|TRBJ2-2|TRBV6-1|-
CASSLVNEMRVGTGELFF
TGTGCCAGCAGCCTTGTAAACGAAATGAGGGTTGGGACCGGGGAGCTGTTTTTT